What follows are 4 T cell receptor beta chains derived from one specimen sequenced in a study of blood T cell repertoires in COVID-19. The method was immunoSEQ multiplex PCR; TCRdb's version includes in-frame clones alone and lacks a portion of them. The table records about 250,000 clones, roughly 85% of them present only once. Sequenced sample: peripheral blood. Receptors originate from a man aged 50 to 59 with COVID-19, enrolled during active disease.

This chain uses TRBV27 with TRBJ2-3; 7 bases match TRBD2. Trimming took 8 bases from V and 8 from J; bases not matched to a gene: 10. Germline V gene data show CDR1 as MNHEY and CDR2 as SMNVEV (reference sequence). This CDR3 region has 13 residues. In nucleotides, the CDR3 is TGTGCCAGCGCCTCCGGGGGGAGCGGTACGCAGTATTTT. Its protein product is CASASGGSGTQYF.

V gene TRBV7-2 combines with J gene TRBJ2-5; D ambiguous. In germline, CDR1 is SGHTA, CDR2 FQGNSA. The V end lost 4 bases, the J end lost 10 bases, and 16 bases lay between the germline ends. The CDR3 is 13 amino acids. CDR3 residues: CASSSHGLQVQYF. The CDR3 coding sequence is TGTGCCAGCAGCTCCCACGGCCTTCAGGTCCAGTACTTC.

In its sample, this clone was seen once. The CDR3 loop is CASSIGDRNNEKLFF. DNA for the CDR3: TGTGCCAGTAGTATAGGGGACAGGAATAATGAAAAACTGTTTTTT. The gene calls are TRBV19 and TRBJ1-4, with 8 bases aligning to TRBD1. The CDR3 runs to 15 residues. Germline CDR1 and CDR2: LNHDA and SQIVND (reference sequence). V lost 1 base, J lost 4 bases, and 2 bases stayed unmatched. Complete variable domain (other parts from reference TRBV19 and TRBJ1-4): DGGITQSPKYLFRKEGQNVTLSCEQNLNHDAMYWYRQDPGQGLRLIYYSQIVNDFQKGDIAEGYSVSREKKESFPLTVTSAQKNPTAFYLCASSIGDRNNEKLFFGSGTQLSVL.

In this sample, this clone turned up once. This chain uses TRBV3-1 (or the pseudogene TRBV3-2) with TRBJ1-2; TRBD1 aligns across 9 bases. This CDR3 contains 14 residues. With 4 bases clipped from V and 2 bases from J, the junction kept 2 bases outside the gene matches. Germline V lookup: CDR1 LGHDT, CDR2 YNNKEL (reference sequence). CDR3 protein: CASSRGQGNYGYTF. In DNA, the CDR3 is TGTGCCAGCAGCCGAGGACAGGGGAACTATGGCTACACCTTC.